A single sample gave rise to the 29 T cell receptor beta chains below, sequenced in a study of OX40 agonist ivuxolimab in advanced cancers. The protocol was immunoSEQ multiplex PCR, while the TCRdb copy is restricted to in-frame clones and leaves out a portion. This table has approximately 80,000 clones, about 89% appearing once. The sample here was CD4+ or CD8+ T cells sorted from blood, taken in a trial of the OX40 agonist ivuxolimab. These receptors all come from an adult with an advanced solid tumor such as melanoma, head and neck, liver or kidney cancer.

DNA of the CDR3: TGTGCCTGGAGTGTAGGACAGGGGATCGAGCAGTACTTC. This translates into CAWSVGQGIEQYF. This chain connects TRBV30 to TRBJ2-7, with 9 bases identical to TRBD1. Germline V CDR1 and CDR2: GTSNPN, SVGIG (reference sequence). V gave up 0 bases and J gave up 6 bases; unmatched junction bases: 3. The CDR3 is 13 residues long. Together with reference TRBV30 and TRBJ2-7, the CDR3 gives the full variable domain: SQTIHQWPATLVQPVGSPLSLECTVEGTSNPNLYWYRQAAGRGLQLLFYSVGIGQISSEVPQNLSASRPQDRQFILSSKKLLLSDSGFYLCAWSVGQGIEQYFGPGTRLTVT.

The chain is built from TRBV5-5 and TRBJ2-3; D tentatively fits TRBD1 or TRBD2 (5 bases each). There are 17 residues in the CDR3. Germline V gene lookup returns CDR1 SGHKS and CDR2 YYEKEE (reference sequence). V was shortened by 0 bases and J by 2 bases, with 16 bases between the two germline ends. DNA of the CDR3: TGTGCCAGCAGCTTGGGTCACGGGACGACTAACACAGATACGCAGTATTTT. Its protein product is CASSLGHGTTNTDTQYF.

This chain joins TRBV7-3 and TRBJ1-2; the D is unclear. V was clipped by 3 bases and J by 4 bases, with 9 bases between them. This CDR3 has 13 residues. The germline CDR1 and CDR2 sequences are SGHTA and FQGTGA. CDR3 nucleotides: TGTGCCAGCAGCTTGGGGATAGGCTATGGCTACACCTTC. Translation gives CASSLGIGYGYTF. The full variable domain, rest sourced from reference TRBV7-3 and TRBJ1-2, is GAGVSQTPSNKVTEKGKYVELRCDPISGHTALYWYRQSLGQGPEFLIYFQGTGAADDSGLPNDRFFAVRPEGSVSTLKIQRTERGDSAVYLCASSLGIGYGYTFGSGTRLTVV.

The rearrangement joins TRBV7-8 to TRBJ1-2; D is ambiguous. Germline CDR1 reads SGHVS; CDR2 reads FQNEAQ. CDR3 length equals 15 residues. Trimming left V 1 base short and J 5 bases short, with 14 bases between. In nucleotides, the CDR3 is TGTGCCAGCAGCTTAGTAGGCTCAACGGGGTATGGCTACACCTTC. Translated: CASSLVGSTGYGYTF.

J is TRBJ2-3 and V is TRBV27, with 9 bases lining up with TRBD2. The CDR3 runs 15 residues. The junction had 6 bases not matched to a gene; V was cut back by 3 bases and J by 5 bases. The germline V gene has CDR1 MNHEY and CDR2 SMNVEV (reference sequence). CDR3 loop: CASSFARGGVDTQYF. The DNA for the CDR3 is TGTGCCAGCAGTTTTGCGCGGGGGGGTGTAGATACGCAGTATTTT.

Here the CDR3 DNA reads TGCGCCAGCAGCCAAGAAACAGGGGCTGGGGCCAACGTCCTGACTTTC. The encoded protein is CASSQETGAGANVLTF. J is TRBJ2-6 and V is TRBV4-3, with TRBD1 matching 7 bases. This CDR3 is built from 16 residues. Germline V gene data show CDR1 as LGHNA and CDR2 as YSLEER. Trimming took 0 bases from V and 2 from J; bases not matched to a gene: 1.

V is TRBV5-6 and J is TRBJ2-7; D not resolved. Deletions cut 1 base from V and 5 bases from J, with 10 bases between. CDR3 size: 13 residues. Germline CDR1 SGHDT, CDR2 YYEEEE. The CDR3 region has the DNA TGTGCCAGCAGCTTGTCCGGATCGCACGAGCAGTACGTC. This gives the protein CASSLSGSHEQYV.

In DNA, the CDR3 is TGTGCCAGTAGGGACGGGGCGCCGAACAATGAGCAGTTCTTC. Residues: CASRDGAPNNEQFF. The rearrangement joins TRBV19 to TRBJ2-1; D tentatively fits TRBD1 or TRBD2 (5 bases each). This CDR3 contains 14 residues. The V and J ends lost 6 bases and 5 bases respectively, with 14 bases between them. Germline V lookup: CDR1 LNHDA, CDR2 SQIVND (reference sequence).

This chain joins TRBV9 and TRBJ1-1, with a possible D match to TRBD1 (6 bases). The V gene's germline CDR1 is SGDLS and CDR2 YYNGEE. This CDR3 region has 15 residues. V was clipped by 2 bases and J by 0 bases, with 11 bases between them. For the CDR3, the DNA is TGTGCCAGCAGCGTCAGTGGGGGCTTGAACACTGAAGCTTTCTTT. Translation gives CASSVSGGLNTEAFF.

The chain joins TRBV28 to TRBJ2-7; D unclear. Germline CDR1 and CDR2: MDHEN and SYDVKM. There are 12 residues in the CDR3. Trimming took 5 bases from V and 7 from J, leaving 12 bases between them. The CDR3 is CASSAAGWEQYF. The CDR3 DNA sequence: TGTGCCAGCAGTGCCGCCGGGTGGGAGCAGTACTTC. The full variable domain, completed using reference TRBV28 and TRBJ2-7, is DVKVTQSSRYLVKRTGEKVFLECVQDMDHENMFWYRQDPGLGLRLIYFSYDVKMKEKGDIPEGYSVSREKKERFSLILESASTNQTSMYLCASSAAGWEQYFGPGTRLTVT.

The gene calls are TRBV7-9 and TRBJ2-2; 7 positions agree with TRBD2. The length of the CDR3 is 17 residues. After removal of 5 bases from V and 7 bases from J, the junction contained 16 bases not matched to a gene. Per the germline V gene, CDR1 is SEHNR and CDR2 is FQNEAQ (reference sequence). CDR3 region: CASSRPSGRGRGGELFF. CDR3 bases: TGTGCCAGCAGCCGGCCGTCAGGGCGGGGGAGGGGCGGGGAGCTGTTTTTT.

The V and J genes are TRBV28 and TRBJ2-7; D is perhaps TRBD1 (6 bases). The CDR3 length is 16 residues. The germline CDR1 and CDR2 sequences are MDHEN and SYDVKM. Deletions cut 6 bases from V and 4 bases from J, with 22 bases between. CDR3 in DNA: TGTGCCAGCAGGACATTCGTAAGGACAGAAAGTTACGAGCAGTACTTC. Its protein is CASRTFVRTESYEQYF. The variable domain in full, with the rest retrieved from reference TRBV28 and TRBJ2-7, is DVKVTQSSRYLVKRTGEKVFLECVQDMDHENMFWYRQDPGLGLRLIYFSYDVKMKEKGDIPEGYSVSREKKERFSLILESASTNQTSMYLCASRTFVRTESYEQYFGPGTRLTVT.

This chain connects TRBV11-2 to TRBJ1-6, with D possibly matching TRBD1 (6 bases). V was cut by 3 bases and J by 3 bases, with 12 bases left in between. This CDR3 spans 16 amino acids. Germline CDR1 SGHAT, CDR2 FQNNGV. The CDR3 here is CASSLGGGYYNSPLHF. The CDR3 DNA follows: TGTGCCAGCAGCTTGGGAGGGGGATACTATAATTCACCCCTCCACTTT.

The J gene is TRBJ1-3, the V gene TRBV25-1; D is ambiguous. Trimming took off 4 bases at V and 10 bases at J, with 8 bases between the two ends. Germline assignment: CDR1 MGHDK and CDR2 SYGVNS. The CDR3 consists of 11 residues. CDR3 loop: CASSVGWTIYF. The CDR3 nucleotides are TGTGCCAGCAGTGTGGGGTGGACCATATATTTT.

The chain uses TRBV6-6 and TRBJ2-4; D is ambiguous. V shed 0 bases and J shed 8 bases, with 11 bases lying between them. This CDR3 comprises 14 residues. The germline CDR1 and CDR2 sequences are MNHNY and SVGAGI (reference sequence). This CDR3 reads CASSYSIRYDIQYF. In nucleotides, the CDR3 is TGTGCCAGCAGTTACTCGATCCGCTACGACATTCAGTACTTC.

This clone has a single count. The chain recombines TRBV4-2 with TRBJ1-5; D unclear. Trimming left V 0 bases short and J 0 bases short, with 9 bases between. The CDR3 loop spans 16 amino acids. Germline V gives CDR1 LGHNA, CDR2 YNFKEQ. CDR3 bases: TGTGCCAGCAGCCAAGAACAATATCCTAGCAATCAGCCCCAGCATTTT. Translation gives CASSQEQYPSNQPQHF.

V usage is TRBV7-2 and J usage is TRBJ2-1; D is ambiguous. V lost 4 bases and J lost 4, with 8 bases in between. Germline CDR1 and CDR2: SGHTA and FQGNSA. This CDR3 comprises 13 residues. In nucleotides, the CDR3 is TGTGCCAGCAGCTGGGCCGGTTACAATGAGCAGTTCTTC. Encoded protein: CASSWAGYNEQFF.

V gene TRBV4-3 combines with J gene TRBJ2-2, with D hard to call. This CDR3 contains 14 residues. Germline V lookup: CDR1 LGHNA, CDR2 YSLEER. V was pared by 1 base and J by 3 bases, with 6 bases between. CDR3 nucleotides: TGCGCCAGCAGCCAAGGACGCGACACCGGGGAGCTGTTTTTT. Translated: CASSQGRDTGELFF.

The chain employs TRBV7-8 and TRBJ2-1; TRBD2 matches 14 bases. CDR3 size: 19 residues. Germline values: CDR1 SGHVS, CDR2 FQNEAQ. V lost 5 bases, J lost 0 bases, and 9 bases stayed unmatched. In DNA form, the CDR3 reads TGTGCCAGCAGCCCGGGACTAGCGGGAGCGCTGAGCTCCTACAATGAGCAGTTCTTC. Encoded protein: CASSPGLAGALSSYNEQFF.

This clone was picked up one time. The V and J genes are TRBV4-2 and TRBJ2-3; D uncertain. Between the trimmed V and J ends, which lost 1 base and 0 bases, there was a span of 5 bases. This CDR3 comprises 14 residues. Germline V gene lookup returns CDR1 LGHNA and CDR2 YNFKEQ. The CDR3 nucleotides are TGTGCCAGCAGCCAAGGATACAGCACAGATACGCAGTATTTT. Residues: CASSQGYSTDTQYF.

This sequence joins TRBV18 and TRBJ2-3, with 9 bases identical to TRBD2. This CDR3 is built from 15 residues. Germline lookup yields CDR1 KGHSH and CDR2 LQKENI. V lost 3 bases and J lost 3; bases outside the gene matches: 4. The CDR3 nucleotides are TGTGCCAGCTCACCGGATCTAGCGGGAACAGATACGCAGTATTTT. It encodes CASSPDLAGTDTQYF.

Written as DNA, the CDR3 is TGTGCCAGCTGGAGGGCAGATACGCAGTATTTT. Amino acids: CASWRADTQYF. The rearrangement joins TRBV2 to TRBJ2-3, with TRBD2 as a possible D gene (6 bases). The CDR3 is 11 residues long. Germline-derived CDR1 and CDR2 are SNHLY and FYNNEI. Between the trimmed V and J ends, which lost 8 bases and 4 bases, there was a span of 7 bases.

The chain links TRBV28 to TRBJ2-3, with 8 bases lining up with TRBD2. CDR1 is MDHEN, CDR2 SYDVKM, per germline. Trimming took 1 base from V and 4 from J; bases not matched to a gene: 13. This CDR3 is 18 amino acids long. The CDR3: CASSLLFGEGLEADTQYF. CDR3 DNA: TGTGCCAGCAGTTTATTATTTGGGGAGGGACTAGAGGCAGATACGCAGTATTTT.

This chain uses TRBV30 with TRBJ2-7; D possibly corresponds to TRBD1 (5 bases). V was trimmed by 1 base and J by 0 bases, leaving 10 bases between them. CDR1 GTSNPN and CDR2 SVGIG come from the germline V gene (reference sequence). The CDR3 covers 14 residues. The CDR3 coding sequence is TGTGCCTGGAGTGCATCAGACAGCTCCTACGAGCAGTACGTC. Its translation is CAWSASDSSYEQYV.

V usage is TRBV6-5 and J usage is TRBJ2-7; D perhaps matches TRBD2 (5 bases). The germline V gene encodes CDR1 MNHEY and CDR2 SVGAGI. There are 12 residues in the CDR3. The ends were cut back, 2 bases at V and 6 bases at J, with 8 bases in the middle. The CDR3 loop reads CASSYEGVEQYF. CDR3 nucleotide sequence: TGTGCCAGCAGTTACGAGGGAGTCGAGCAGTACTTC.

This rearrangement joins TRBV4-3 to TRBJ1-2; 12 bases agree with TRBD1. The CDR3 consists of 17 residues. The germline V gene has CDR1 LGHNA and CDR2 YSLEER. Trimming at V came to 0 bases and at J to 4 bases, leaving 6 bases not matched to a gene. The CDR3 region is CASSQEGGTGGFYGYTF. The CDR3 DNA is TGCGCCAGCAGCCAAGAAGGAGGGACAGGGGGCTTCTATGGCTACACCTTC.

V and J are TRBV5-8 and TRBJ1-2; no firm D call. Trimming took off 5 bases at V and 4 bases at J, with 3 bases between the two ends. The CDR3 extends over 10 amino acids. Per the germline V gene, CDR1 is SGHTS and CDR2 is YDEGEE. The CDR3 DNA follows: TGTGCCAGCAGGTCCTATGGCTACACCTTC. Its translation: CASRSYGYTF.

To note about this clone: Germline is not matched at one junction end, which may reflect a read error. V usage is TRBV7-9 and J usage is TRBJ1-3; perhaps TRBD1 as D (5 bases). Germline CDR1 is SEHNR and CDR2 is FQNEAQ (reference sequence). The CDR3 has 13 amino acids. CDR3 sequence reads: CAAWGLFGSTIYF. The CDR3 DNA reads as TGTGCCGCCTGGGGACTCTTCGGAAGCACCATATATTTT.

This clone was seen only once. Other DNA sequences in the sample encode the same CDR3. CDR3 bases: TGTGCCAGCAGCTTCAGCACAGATACGCAGTATTTT. This sequence encodes CASSFSTDTQYF. The chain recombines TRBV5-6 with TRBJ2-3; the D is unclear. CDR3 length: 12 residues. In germline, CDR1 is SGHDT, CDR2 YYEEEE. The V and J ends lost 2 bases and 0 bases respectively, with 1 base between them.